One TCR beta chain is described in this entry. Assay: immunoSEQ multiplex PCR; the TCRdb copy retains only in-frame clones and omits some. This table has 70,000 to 100,000 clones, approximately 91% appearing once. This entry comes from a study of OX40 agonist ivuxolimab in advanced cancers. Trimming removed 5 bases at V and 7 bases at J, with 12 bases between. Germline loops: CDR1 MNHEY, CDR2 SMNVEV (reference sequence). This CDR3 region has 12 residues. The TCR sequence derives from an adult with an advanced solid tumor such as melanoma, head and neck, liver or kidney cancer. This sequence joins TRBV27 and TRBJ2-7; no clear D. This sample comprised CD4+ or CD8+ T cells sorted from blood, obtained in a trial of the OX40 agonist ivuxolimab. The CDR3 DNA follows: TGTGCCAGCAGTGAAGTACGGTGGGAGCAGTACTTC. Translating it yields CASSEVRWEQYF.